This TCR beta chain was sequenced for a study of blood T cell repertoires in COVID-19. As for the study in general: The United States, Italy and Spain provided the acute and convalescent COVID-19 samples. From T cells, B-cell-depleted T cells, or PBMCs came the material, which was cDNA or gDNA.

Method: immunoSEQ multiplex PCR; TCRdb's copy keeps in-frame clones and lacks some. Seen here are some 16,000 clones, more than 85% observed once, and the top ten hold around 13%. V lost 6 bases, J lost 2 bases, and 3 bases stayed unmatched. The CDR3 covers 13 residues. Germline V gene lookup returns CDR1 MNHEY and CDR2 SMNVEV (reference sequence). This sequence originates from a human donor in a cohort sampled during active COVID-19. V usage is TRBV27 and J usage is TRBJ1-2; 7 positions agree with TRBD1. The sequenced sample was peripheral blood. The CDR3 here is CASRLTGNYGYTF. The CDR3 DNA is TGTGCCAGCAGGCTGACAGGGAACTATGGCTACACCTTC.